Each of the 14 T cell receptor beta chains below was sequenced from the same sample in a study of cytomegalovirus exposure and HLA in healthy donors. Use of 60 Vbeta and 13 Jbeta primers characterized the PCR. Measured with immunoSEQ multiplex PCR; TCRdb has only the in-frame clones, and not every one. The data contain more than 95,000 clones, 65% to 80% of them seen just once; the ten biggest clones take up over 10%. Sequences were obtained from PBMCs. The source is a woman aged 60-70 years in good health and CMV-seropositive.

The rearrangement links TRBV6-1 to TRBJ1-1; 7 bases match TRBD1. The CDR3 sequence is 13 residues long. CDR1 is MNHNS, CDR2 SASEGT, per germline. The J segment lost 6 bases and the V segment lost 6 bases, leaving 7 bases of the junction unmatched. The CDR3 region has the DNA TGTGCCAGCAGCCTCAGGGGGGAGGCTGAAGCTTTCTTT. Translation gives CASSLRGEAEAFF.

The chain combines TRBV7-2 with TRBJ2-5; 7 nucleotides line up with TRBD1. The J call may be incorrect, as the DNA end agrees better with TRBJ2-7. CDR1 is SGHTA, CDR2 FQGNSA, per germline. The CDR3 extends over 15 amino acids. In nucleotides, the CDR3 is TGTGCCAGCAGCACAAGTTGGACAGGCGTTTACGAGCAGTACTTC. Translated: CASSTSWTGVYEQYF.

The chain is built from TRBV19 and TRBJ1-3, with a possible D match to TRBD1 (5 bases). CDR1 LNHDA and CDR2 SQIVND come from the germline V gene (reference sequence). The CDR3 length is 12 residues. The V end lost 7 bases, the J end lost 3 bases, and 7 bases lay between the germline ends. The CDR3: CASNQGGNTIYF. In DNA, the CDR3 is TGTGCCAGTAATCAGGGTGGAAACACCATATATTTT.

In its sample, this clone was seen a few times. The genes are TRBV20-1 and TRBJ1-3; D is ambiguous. The germline gives CDR1 DFQATT, CDR2 SNEGSKA (reference sequence). Trimming removed 4 bases at V and 2 bases at J, with 3 bases between. This CDR3 has 11 amino acids. CDR3 residues: CSATAGNTIYF. The CDR3 bases are TGCAGTGCTACTGCTGGAAACACCATATATTTT.

This sequence joins TRBV7-2 and TRBJ2-7; 9 positions match TRBD1. The CDR3 consists of 16 residues. The J segment lost 6 bases and the V segment lost 1 base, leaving 10 bases of the junction unmatched. CDR1 and CDR2 from the germline V gene are SGHTA and FQGNSA. Here the CDR3 reads CASSLGGQGMAAEQYF. In DNA, the CDR3 is TGTGCCAGCAGCTTAGGGGGACAGGGAATGGCGGCCGAGCAGTACTTC.

This clone was seen a handful of times. The chain has TRBV27 and TRBJ2-7; D unclear. Germline assignment: CDR1 MNHEY and CDR2 SMNVEV (reference sequence). The CDR3 sequence is 16 residues long. Trimming cost V 0 bases and J 2 bases, with 14 bases left between them. The CDR3 coding sequence is TGTGCCAGCAGTTTATCTTCAACGCTTACTACCTACGAGCAGTACTTC. Translation gives CASSLSSTLTTYEQYF.

The chain combines TRBV5-5 with TRBJ2-1, with no clear D. Germline values: CDR1 SGHKS, CDR2 YYEKEE (reference sequence). The CDR3 covers 11 residues. V was trimmed by 5 bases and J by 4 bases, leaving 4 bases between them. The CDR3 nucleotides read TGTGCCAGCAGACTTTACAATGAGCAGTTCTTC. As protein: CASRLYNEQFF.

This sequence joins TRBV7-2 and TRBJ1-5; D is unresolved. Trimming stripped 1 base from V and 6 bases from J, with 13 bases between. The CDR3 runs 15 residues. Germline values: CDR1 SGHTA, CDR2 FQGNSA. CDR3 loop: CASSLGYRGSQPQHF. The CDR3 DNA is TGTGCCAGCAGCTTAGGATATAGAGGAAGTCAGCCCCAGCATTTT. The full variable domain, its missing parts supplied by reference TRBV7-2 and TRBJ1-5, is GAGVSQSPSNKVTEKGKDVELRCDPISGHTALYWYRQSLGQGLEFLIYFQGNSAPDKSGLPSDRFSAERTGGSVSTLTIQRTQQEDSAVYLCASSLGYRGSQPQHFGDGTRLSIL.

V and J are TRBV6-1 and TRBJ2-7; D might be TRBD2 (6 bases). The length of the CDR3 is 15 residues. The V gene's germline CDR1 is MNHNS and CDR2 SASEGT. The V end lost 6 bases, the J end lost 6 bases, and 21 bases lay between the germline ends. The CDR3 DNA is TGTGCCAGCAGGGCCACTAGCCTCCCTACGGTCGAGCAGTACTTC. Residues: CASRATSLPTVEQYF.

The J gene is TRBJ2-5, the V gene TRBV30, with 7 bases that match TRBD2. Germline V CDR1 and CDR2: GTSNPN, SVGIG (reference sequence). CDR3 length: 14 amino acids. Trimming took 1 base from V and 1 from J; bases not matched to a gene: 3. CDR3 amino acids: CAWSGGGGQETQYF. CDR3 bases: TGTGCCTGGAGTGGTGGGGGGGGCCAAGAGACCCAGTACTTC.

The genes are TRBV14 and TRBJ1-1; maybe TRBD1 (6 bases). Trimming stripped 0 bases from V and 2 bases from J, with 16 bases between. The germline CDR1 and CDR2 sequences are SGHDN and FVKESK. The CDR3 has 17 residues. The CDR3, as DNA: TGTGCCAGCAGCCAAGATTGGGGGCCACTATCAAACACTGAAGCTTTCTTT. This sequence encodes CASSQDWGPLSNTEAFF.

As to this clone: The same CDR3 also results from other DNA sequences found in this sample. The chain uses TRBV28 and TRBJ2-1, with TRBD1 matching 9 bases. This CDR3 comprises 16 residues. V trimming: 4 bases; J trimming: 8 bases; junction bases outside the gene matches: 12. Germline V gene data show CDR1 as MDHEN and CDR2 as SYDVKM. The CDR3 coding sequence is TGTGCCAGCAGTTCCCCACGGACAGGGGCGGTTGATGAGCAGTTCTTC. Amino acid sequence: CASSSPRTGAVDEQFF. Full variable domain (remainder filled in from reference TRBV28 and TRBJ2-1): DVKVTQSSRYLVKRTGEKVFLECVQDMDHENMFWYRQDPGLGLRLIYFSYDVKMKEKGDIPEGYSVSREKKERFSLILESASTNQTSMYLCASSSPRTGAVDEQFFGPGTRLTVL.

This chain links TRBV19 with TRBJ2-7, with 7 positions matching TRBD2. Trimming cost V 5 bases and J 2 bases; bases outside gene matches: 6. Germline CDR1 reads LNHDA; CDR2 reads SQIVND (reference sequence). The CDR3 length is 14 residues. This chain's CDR3 is CASSPQGGPYEQYF. CDR3 DNA sequence: TGTGCCAGTAGTCCCCAGGGAGGGCCCTACGAGCAGTACTTC.

The V and J genes are TRBV4-2 and TRBJ2-7; 7 nucleotides agree with TRBD1. CDR1 LGHNA and CDR2 YNFKEQ come from the germline V gene. CDR3 length: 18 amino acids. V was clipped by 0 bases and J by 6 bases; unmatched bases: 17. CDR3 in amino acids: CASSQDAFFLDRVGEQYF. As DNA, the CDR3 is TGTGCCAGCAGCCAAGATGCGTTTTTCCTCGACAGGGTAGGCGAGCAGTACTTC.